This T cell receptor (beta chain) came from a study of cytomegalovirus exposure and HLA in healthy donors. The overall study: Around 78 million unique TCRs, all from HLA-typed donors, were included in an early release of the data.

Study-wide results and limits: The authors confirmed in vitro that a few CMV-associated chains were specific for CMV antigens.

Primers: 60 Vbeta forward and 13 Jbeta reverse. Data came from immunoSEQ multiplex PCR; TCRdb stores just in-frame clones and leaves some out. The sample has over 60,000 clones, roughly 70% seen once. The V and J ends lost 5 bases and 4 bases respectively, with 14 bases between them. From germline, CDR1 is MNHEY and CDR2 SMNVEV (reference sequence). The CDR3 consists of 14 residues. On this clone: What it binds is not known.

Whereas donors were nominally healthy upon sampling, unrecorded immune exposures were probable. The origin of this receptor is a male donor in good health and CMV-seropositive. The rearrangement joins TRBV27 to TRBJ1-2; D perhaps matches TRBD1 (6 bases). The specimen sequenced was PBMCs. In DNA form, the CDR3 reads TGTGCCAGCAGTGACGGACAGCAGCGCTATGGCTACACCTTC. This encodes CASSDGQQRYGYTF.